The TCR beta chain under discussion was sequenced for a study of patients and donors after allogeneic stem cell transplantation. The V gene end was trimmed by 2 bases and the J gene end by 9 bases; junction bases not matched to a gene: 4. Per the germline V gene, CDR1 is MNHEY and CDR2 is SMNVEV (reference sequence). The CDR3 runs 13 residues. TCRdb called the RT-PCR reads again in MiXCR, with one record for every CDR3 protein. The data contain approximately 140,000 distinct CDR3 sequences, approximately 40% of them singletons. This chain joins TRBV27 and TRBJ1-5; the match to TRBD1 covers 7 bases. This TCR was recovered from a human donor who was either an allogeneic HSCT recipient or a stem cell or donor lymphocyte infusion donor (not recorded which). It is not recorded whose cells these are; they may come from a transplant donor. The sequencing input was blood, either unsorted or a sorted T cell fraction (not recorded which). As DNA, the CDR3 is TGTGCCAGCAGTTTAGCAGGGGGTCGGCCCCAGCATTTT. Translated, it gives CASSLAGGRPQHF.